These 5 T cell receptor beta chains came from one sample sequenced in a study of T cell responses to AZD1222 COVID-19 vaccine. Clones were read by immunoSEQ multiplex PCR, and TCRdb kept only the in-frame ones, dropping some. The sample yields roughly 150,000 clones, over 75% seen once. The specimen comprised peripheral blood, sampled on day 0 of AZD1222 vaccination. Receptors originate from an adult in good health.

The chain recombines TRBV24-1 with TRBJ1-2; TRBD1 is a possible D gene (6 bases). From germline, CDR1 is KGHDR and CDR2 SFDVKD. The ends were cut back, 4 bases at V and 4 bases at J, with 15 bases in the middle. CDR3 length equals 15 residues. The CDR3 spells CATSDTTGFPYGYTF. As DNA, the CDR3 is TGTGCCACCAGTGACACGACAGGCTTCCCCTATGGCTACACCTTC.

V and J are TRBV10-3 and TRBJ1-5, with 8 nucleotides matching TRBD1. Germline V gene data show CDR1 as ENHRY and CDR2 as SYGVKD. The CDR3 extends over 16 amino acids. V was clipped by 0 bases and J by 6 bases; unmatched bases: 7. CDR3 in amino acids: CAISESDRVKGQPQHF. As DNA, the CDR3 is TGTGCCATCAGTGAGTCGGACAGGGTAAAAGGTCAGCCCCAGCATTTT.

This clone has a single count. This chain joins TRBV28 and TRBJ2-6; 9 bases match TRBD1. The junction had 4 bases not matched to a gene; V was cut back by 5 bases and J by 2 bases. The CDR3 runs 16 residues. Germline V gene data show CDR1 as MDHEN and CDR2 as SYDVKM. The CDR3 spells CASSKQGAAGANVLTF. CDR3 nucleotides: TGTGCCAGCAGTAAACAGGGGGCGGCTGGGGCCAACGTCCTGACTTTC.

The chain carries TRBV28 and TRBJ2-7; D not resolved. V was cut by 5 bases and J by 9 bases, with 17 bases left in between. The CDR3 has 13 residues. The germline V gene has CDR1 MDHEN and CDR2 SYDVKM. The CDR3 is CASSPRVDWGQYF. In DNA, the CDR3 is TGTGCCAGCAGTCCAAGGGTGGATTGGGGGCAGTACTTC.

J is TRBJ1-2 and V is TRBV2; D is uncertain. V was pared by 3 bases and J by 3 bases, with 17 bases between. The CDR3 covers 16 residues. Germline CDR1 SNHLY, CDR2 FYNNEI. The CDR3 DNA follows: TGTGCCAGCAGTGAGGTCATAGGGCAAGCTTACTATGGCTACACCTTC. This codes for CASSEVIGQAYYGYTF.